The clone carrying this T cell receptor beta chain was detected a few times. The data originate from a study of regulatory T cells in long-lasting Graves disease. The overall study: Patients met the persistent Graves' disease definition after over 5 years of antithyroid drugs with positive TSH receptor antibodies.

CDR1 and CDR2 from the germline V gene are SGHRS and YFSETQ. This CDR3 has 15 amino acids. V was trimmed by 4 bases and J by 4 bases, leaving 15 bases between them. Combining iRepertoire HTBI primers with Arm-PCR of CDR3 regions, the authors built TCR beta libraries. TCRdb independently ran MiXCR on the multiplex PCR reads; one entry per CDR3 protein. This table holds fewer than 600,000 distinct CDR3 sequences, approximately 22% found once. Time point of the sample: persistent/refractory GD, antithyroid drugs over 5 years with positive TRAb. TCR sequences were obtained from RNA taken from PBMCs. Graves' disease diagnosis used American Thyroid Association guidelines. All patients originated from an endocrinology department located in Xi'an, China. Tubes containing EDTA received about 9.7 milliliters of drawn peripheral blood.

This receptor was taken from a female donor with Graves disease. The rearrangement uses TRBV5-1 and TRBJ1-5; D uncertain. This specimen was peripheral blood mononuclear cells (PBMCs), taken when the disease was refractory, from a patient treated with antithyroid drugs. The CDR3 bases are TGCGCCAGCAGCCCTGGTACCCAGCCAAATCAGCCCCAGCATTTT. Translation gives CASSPGTQPNQPQHF.